Listed below are T cell receptor beta chains from one sample, sequenced in a study of low-dose radiotherapy and immunotherapy resistance in tumors. MiXCR, run by TCRdb on the reads, gives a single entry per CDR3 protein. This sample carries approximately 100,000 distinct CDR3 sequences, about 20% of them seen once, and the ten largest clones take roughly 3.9%. The sample was PBMCs, taken after low-dose radiotherapy plus immunotherapy. The receptor set was obtained from a male donor with prostate cancer. CDR3s include the opening cysteine and the closing phenylalanine or tryptophan. Each record gives: CDR3 protein, CDR3 DNA, D gene, clone size, J gene, V gene. A D gene is named only where the DNA matches it firmly. Some rows mark clone size as missing; the rest say once, few, many or name a class of expanded clone.

CDR3 protein: CASTLDNYGYTF
CDR3 DNA: TGTGCCAGCACCTTAGACAACTATGGCTACACCTTC
D gene: -
clone size: many
J gene: TRBJ1-2
V gene: TRBV7-9

CDR3 protein: CAWSVQVVDLGYGYTF
CDR3 DNA: TGTGCCTGGAGTGTACAAGTGGTGGATCTCGGCTATGGCTACACCTTC
D gene: -
clone size: many
J gene: TRBJ1-2
V gene: TRBV30

CDR3 protein: CASSYGDWGTGYTF
CDR3 DNA: TGTGCCAGCAGTTACGGGGACTGGGGAACTGGCTACACCTTC
D gene: -
clone size: -
J gene: TRBJ1-2
V gene: TRBV6-2/TRBV6-3

CDR3 protein: CASSPIGQAELFF
CDR3 DNA: TGTGCCAGCAGCCCTATTGGACAGGCCGAGCTGTTTTTT
D gene: TRBD1
clone size: -
J gene: TRBJ2-2
V gene: TRBV14

CDR3 protein: CASSSIGQGENIQYF
CDR3 DNA: TGTGCCAGCAGCTCCATTGGACAGGGGGAAAACATTCAGTACTTC
D gene: TRBD1
clone size: many
J gene: TRBJ2-4
V gene: TRBV11-2

CDR3 protein: CASSEDGSGWETQYF
CDR3 DNA: TGTGCCAGCAGCGAGGATGGTAGCGGCTGGGAGACCCAGTACTTC
D gene: -
clone size: many
J gene: TRBJ2-5
V gene: TRBV7-3

CDR3 protein: CAISEGLSDTQYF
CDR3 DNA: TGTGCCATCAGTGAGGGGTTGTCAGATACGCAGTATTTT
D gene: -
clone size: many
J gene: TRBJ2-3
V gene: TRBV10-3

CDR3 protein: CAIATPPGTGWYEQYF
CDR3 DNA: TGTGCCATCGCAACACCGCCCGGGACAGGGTGGTACGAGCAGTACTTC
D gene: TRBD1
clone size: many
J gene: TRBJ2-7
V gene: TRBV10-3

CDR3 protein: CASRRDATDTQYF
CDR3 DNA: TGTGCCAGCAGGAGGGACGCCACAGATACGCAGTATTTT
D gene: -
clone size: many
J gene: TRBJ2-3
V gene: TRBV11-3

CDR3 protein: CASRVLGSGANVLTF
CDR3 DNA: TGTGCCAGCCGTGTACTGGGCTCTGGGGCCAACGTCCTGACTTTC
D gene: -
clone size: -
J gene: TRBJ2-6
V gene: TRBV27

CDR3 protein: CASSYSGPTLAGGSYEQYF
CDR3 DNA: TGTGCCAGCAGTTACTCCGGCCCGACACTAGCGGGGGGATCCTACGAGCAGTACTTC
D gene: TRBD2
clone size: many
J gene: TRBJ2-7
V gene: TRBV6-5

CDR3 protein: CASSLTTNTEAFF
CDR3 DNA: TGTGCCAGCAGCCTCACGACGAACACTGAAGCTTTCTTT
D gene: -
clone size: -
J gene: TRBJ1-1
V gene: TRBV11-3

CDR3 protein: CASSRAGPLHF
CDR3 DNA: TGTGCCAGCAGCCGGGCCGGGCCCCTCCACTTT
D gene: -
clone size: -
J gene: TRBJ1-6
V gene: TRBV5-6

CDR3 protein: CSVRVGGSDTQYF
CDR3 DNA: TGCAGCGTCAGGGTAGGGGGTTCAGATACGCAGTATTTT
D gene: -
clone size: many
J gene: TRBJ2-3
V gene: TRBV29-1

CDR3 protein: CASSLAALGTGELFF
CDR3 DNA: TGCGCCAGCAGCTTGGCGGCGTTGGGAACCGGGGAGCTGTTTTTT
D gene: -
clone size: -
J gene: TRBJ2-2
V gene: TRBV5-1

CDR3 protein: CASSQVGQGANEKLFF
CDR3 DNA: TGCGCCAGCAGCCAAGTGGGACAGGGGGCGAATGAAAAACTGTTTTTT
D gene: TRBD1
clone size: many
J gene: TRBJ1-4
V gene: TRBV4-1

CDR3 protein: CASSVTMNTEAFF
CDR3 DNA: TGTGCCAGTAGTGTAACCATGAACACTGAAGCTTTCTTT
D gene: -
clone size: many
J gene: TRBJ1-1
V gene: TRBV19

CDR3 protein: CASSLAGGNQPQHF
CDR3 DNA: TGTGCCAGCAGCTTAGCGGGAGGGAATCAGCCCCAGCATTTT
D gene: -
clone size: many
J gene: TRBJ1-5
V gene: TRBV7-9

CDR3 protein: CASSLPGSGANVLTF
CDR3 DNA: TGTGCCAGCTCGCTCCCCGGGTCTGGGGCCAACGTCCTGACTTTC
D gene: -
clone size: many
J gene: TRBJ2-6
V gene: TRBV18

CDR3 protein: CSFLPRSDTYEQYF
CDR3 DNA: TGCAGTTTCCTACCCCGATCCGATACCTACGAGCAGTACTTC
D gene: -
clone size: many
J gene: TRBJ2-7
V gene: TRBV20-1

CDR3 protein: CASSYVPGGNTGELFF
CDR3 DNA: TGTGCCAGCAGTTACGTTCCAGGGGGCAACACCGGGGAGCTGTTTTTT
D gene: TRBD1
clone size: -
J gene: TRBJ2-2
V gene: TRBV6-2/TRBV6-3

CDR3 protein: CSATGTGVTDTQYF
CDR3 DNA: TGCAGCGCCACCGGGACAGGCGTTACAGATACGCAGTATTTT
D gene: TRBD1
clone size: many
J gene: TRBJ2-3
V gene: TRBV20-1

CDR3 protein: CASSSLPSGGPETQYF
CDR3 DNA: TGTGCCAGCAGCAGCCTACCTAGCGGGGGGCCAGAGACCCAGTACTTC
D gene: TRBD2
clone size: many
J gene: TRBJ2-5
V gene: TRBV3-1

CDR3 protein: CASFRVEDPGAKNIQYF
CDR3 DNA: TGTGCCAGCTTCAGGGTGGAAGACCCGGGGGCCAAAAACATTCAGTACTTC
D gene: -
clone size: many
J gene: TRBJ2-4
V gene: TRBV6-2/TRBV6-3

CDR3 protein: CASSEEAGSSYEQYF
CDR3 DNA: TGTGCCAGCAGTGAAGAGGCCGGGTCTTCCTACGAGCAGTACTTC
D gene: -
clone size: few
J gene: TRBJ2-7
V gene: TRBV6-2/TRBV6-3

CDR3 protein: CASRRGQTNEKLFF
CDR3 DNA: TGTGCCAGCAGGAGGGGGCAAACTAATGAAAAACTGTTTTTT
D gene: TRBD1
clone size: many
J gene: TRBJ1-4
V gene: TRBV3-1

CDR3 protein: CASSPRQETQYF
CDR3 DNA: TGTGCCAGCTCACCCAGGCAGGAGACCCAGTACTTC
D gene: -
clone size: many
J gene: TRBJ2-5
V gene: TRBV18

CDR3 protein: CAWSTDSIGGNTIYF
CDR3 DNA: TGTGCCTGGAGTACGGACAGTATCGGTGGAAACACCATATATTTT
D gene: -
clone size: few
J gene: TRBJ1-3
V gene: TRBV30

CDR3 protein: CASSIRRGSTDTQYF
CDR3 DNA: TGTGCCAGCAGCATAAGGAGGGGTAGCACAGATACGCAGTATTTT
D gene: -
clone size: many
J gene: TRBJ2-3
V gene: TRBV5-5

CDR3 protein: CSVVMGVGHEQFF
CDR3 DNA: TGCAGCGTTGTTATGGGGGTAGGCCATGAGCAGTTCTTC
D gene: -
clone size: -
J gene: TRBJ2-1
V gene: TRBV29-1

CDR3 protein: CASSAAPWRGEQFF
CDR3 DNA: TGTGCCAGCAGTGCCGCCCCCTGGCGGGGCGAGCAGTTCTTC
D gene: -
clone size: many
J gene: TRBJ2-1
V gene: TRBV2

CDR3 protein: CSVYGGSSYEQYF
CDR3 DNA: TGCAGCGTATACGGGGGGTCCTCCTACGAGCAGTACTTC
D gene: TRBD2
clone size: many
J gene: TRBJ2-7
V gene: TRBV29-1

CDR3 protein: CASSTVPTGQGLYEQYF
CDR3 DNA: TGTGCCAGCAGCACCGTTCCAACGGGACAGGGCCTATACGAGCAGTACTTC
D gene: TRBD1
clone size: many
J gene: TRBJ2-7
V gene: TRBV5-5

CDR3 protein: CASSPLAGEQFF
CDR3 DNA: TGTGCCAGCAGCCCACTAGCGGGGGAGCAGTTCTTC
D gene: TRBD2
clone size: many
J gene: TRBJ2-1
V gene: TRBV7-9

CDR3 protein: CASSVGVGGSDEQFF
CDR3 DNA: TGTGCCAGCAGCGTAGGGGTGGGGGGCTCCGATGAGCAGTTCTTC
D gene: -
clone size: many
J gene: TRBJ2-1
V gene: TRBV9

CDR3 protein: CASSSDRALNGYTF
CDR3 DNA: TGTGCCAGCAGCTCGGACAGGGCCCTAAATGGCTACACCTTC
D gene: TRBD1
clone size: many
J gene: TRBJ1-2
V gene: TRBV7-9

CDR3 protein: CASSYRDNEQFF
CDR3 DNA: TGTGCCAGCAGTTACAGGGACAATGAGCAGTTCTTC
D gene: -
clone size: many
J gene: TRBJ2-1
V gene: TRBV6-2/TRBV6-3

CDR3 protein: CAACGGRLQSWNTEAFF
CDR3 DNA: TGTGCCGCGTGCGGGGGTCGTCTGCAGAGTTGGAACACTGAAGCTTTCTTT
D gene: -
clone size: many
J gene: TRBJ1-1
V gene: TRBV30

CDR3 protein: CASSQEEGQGVSSYEQYF
CDR3 DNA: TGCGCCAGCAGCCAAGAGGAGGGTCAGGGGGTCAGCTCCTACGAGCAGTACTTC
D gene: -
clone size: many
J gene: TRBJ2-7
V gene: TRBV4-1

CDR3 protein: CASSLPQLSSYNEQFF
CDR3 DNA: TGTGCCAGCAGCTTACCCCAGCTTAGCTCCTACAATGAGCAGTTCTTC
D gene: -
clone size: many
J gene: TRBJ2-1
V gene: TRBV5-6